A selection of T cell receptor beta chains follows, all from one sample in a study of CD8 T cells in Susac syndrome. TCRdb reprocessed the immunoSEQ multiplex PCR reads with MiXCR, giving one entry per CDR3 protein. The table lists around 180,000 distinct CDR3 sequences, roughly 94% of them singletons, with approximately 0.11% in the top ten. Sequencing was done on a sample of CD4+ T cells from PBMCs. Source of these receptors: a human donor with Susac syndrome. Each CDR3 is given with its conserved first and last residue. D genes are given only for firm matches. Size tells how often a clone was seen (once, few, many) or the class of an expanded clone, and some rows leave it out.

>TRBV7-2|TRBD2|.|TRBJ2-1
CASSLRGVIYNEQFF
TGTGCCAGCAGCTTACGGGGGGTCATCTACAATGAGCAGTTCTTC
>TRBV7-2|TRBD2|once|TRBJ2-1
CASSARGLAGGLEQFF
TGTGCCAGCAGCGCCCGAGGACTAGCGGGGGGGCTTGAGCAGTTCTTC
>TRBV20-1|.|.|TRBJ2-1
CSARGGGAVRGGEQFF
TGCAGTGCTAGAGGTGGGGGGGCAGTACGCGGCGGTGAGCAGTTCTTC
>TRBV15|.|.|TRBJ2-5
CATSRGDGETQYF
TGTGCCACCAGCAGAGGGGACGGAGAGACCCAGTACTTC
>TRBV7-2|.|.|TRBJ2-5
CASSPPGRRETQYF
TGTGCCAGCAGCCCCCCGGGGCGCCGAGAGACCCAGTACTTC
>TRBV7-6|.|.|TRBJ2-2
CASSFFQAGNTGELFF
TGTGCCAGCAGCTTTTTTCAAGCGGGGAACACCGGGGAGCTGTTTTTT
>TRBV20-1|.|.|TRBJ2-2
CSARAGSTGELFF
TGCAGTGCTAGAGCCGGAAGCACCGGGGAGCTGTTTTTT
>TRBV7-3|.|.|TRBJ2-6
CASSSPATGASGANVLTF
TGTGCCAGCAGCTCCCCCGCCACAGGCGCCTCTGGGGCCAACGTCCTGACTTTC
>TRBV20-1|TRBD2|once|TRBJ2-3
CSARDLAGVRDTQYF
TGCAGTGCTAGAGATTTAGCGGGGGTTAGGGATACGCAGTATTTT
>TRBV29-1|.|.|TRBJ2-5
CSVVEHTETQYF
TGCAGCGTTGTGGAGCATACGGAGACCCAGTACTTC